The 14 T cell receptor beta chains presented below share a single source sample, sequenced in a study of shared clonotypes between healthy human individuals. Profiled with immunoSEQ multiplex PCR; TCRdb holds only in-frame clones, not every one. The sample lists approximately 480,000 clones; about three quarters were seen once. The sample consisted of PBMCs. These receptors were collected from a woman in her thirties or forties in good health. Some clones in this sample may be carry-over from other donors' samples.

The genes are TRBV7-9 and TRBJ2-6; D tentatively fits TRBD1 or TRBD2 (5 bases each). CDR1 and CDR2 (germline): SEHNR, FQNEAQ (reference sequence). CDR3 length equals 18 residues. V dropped 1 base and J dropped 0 bases, with 13 bases sitting between them. The CDR3 here is CASSLGRDRVSGANVLTF. CDR3 nucleotides: TGTGCCAGCAGCTTAGGCCGGGACCGAGTCTCTGGGGCCAACGTCCTGACTTTC.

The J gene is TRBJ1-2, the V gene TRBV29-1, with TRBD1 matching over 7 bases. Unmatched junction bases numbered 4, after V lost 5 bases and J lost 4 bases. Per germline, CDR1 SQVTM and CDR2 ANQGSEA. The CDR3 covers 12 residues. CDR3 sequence reads: CSVLGDSYGYTF. The DNA of the CDR3 is TGCAGCGTTTTGGGGGACAGCTATGGCTACACCTTC.

The chain joins TRBV5-4 to TRBJ1-2; D gene ambiguous. CDR1 and CDR2 from the germline V gene are SGHNT and YYREEE (reference sequence). Between the trimmed V and J ends, which lost 4 bases and 7 bases, there was a span of 14 bases. The CDR3 totals 13 residues. Here the CDR3 DNA reads TGTGCCAGCAGCCCCCTAGAACCGGTTGGCTACACCTTC. Amino acid sequence: CASSPLEPVGYTF.

The chain recombines TRBV30 with TRBJ2-7, with D possibly TRBD1 on 5 matching bases. Germline-derived CDR1 and CDR2 are GTSNPN and SVGIG (reference sequence). The CDR3 contains 17 residues. Trimming left V 0 bases short and J 3 bases short, with 21 bases between. CDR3 sequence reads: CAWSVLTDTPFLYEQYF. The CDR3 coding sequence is TGTGCCTGGAGTGTACTAACGGACACCCCATTTCTCTACGAGCAGTACTTC.

The chain has TRBV6-5 and TRBJ2-7; D uncertain. Germline lookup yields CDR1 MNHEY and CDR2 SVGAGI. The CDR3 is 12 residues long. With 6 bases removed from V and 6 bases from J, the gap between germline ends came to 12 bases. CDR3 protein: CASRNPLSEQYF. The CDR3 DNA reads TGTGCCAGCAGAAACCCCTTGTCCGAGCAGTACTTC.

The CDR3 protein is CASSLGRAQNHGYTF. CDR3 nucleotide sequence: TGCGCCAGCAGCTTGGGCAGGGCGCAGAATCATGGCTACACCTTC. The chain combines TRBV5-1 with TRBJ1-2, with TRBD1 as a possible D gene (5 bases). This CDR3 has 15 amino acids. The germline V and J ends were trimmed by 0 bases and 6 bases, with 15 bases remaining between them. Germline V CDR1 and CDR2: SGHRS, YFSETQ. The complete variable domain, with remaining parts taken from reference TRBV5-1 and TRBJ1-2, reads KAGVTQTPRYLIKTRGQQVTLSCSPISGHRSVSWYQQTPGQGLQFLFEYFSETQRNKGNFPGRFSGRQFSNSRSEMNVSTLELGDSALYLCASSLGRAQNHGYTFGSGTRLTVV.

The V gene is TRBV5-1, the J gene TRBJ2-5; 8 bases fit TRBD2. Germline assignment: CDR1 SGHRS and CDR2 YFSETQ. The CDR3 runs 15 residues. V trimming: 0 bases; J trimming: 7 bases; junction bases outside the gene matches: 8. CDR3 nucleotide sequence: TGCGCCAGCAGCTTGGCAGAGGGACTAGGGGGGACCCAGTACTTC. It is translated as CASSLAEGLGGTQYF.

The chain carries TRBV19 and TRBJ2-3; weak D call: TRBD2 (5 bases). V was clipped by 6 bases and J by 1 base, with 11 bases between them. The CDR3 is 14 residues long. Germline assignment: CDR1 LNHDA and CDR2 SQIVND (reference sequence). CDR3 nucleotide sequence: TGTGCCAGTAGCCGGGGAGTGGGCACAGATACGCAGTATTTT. Amino acids: CASSRGVGTDTQYF.

V usage is TRBV19 and J usage is TRBJ1-1, with a tentative D call TRBD1 (5 bases). Germline lookup yields CDR1 LNHDA and CDR2 SQIVND (reference sequence). This CDR3 spans 16 amino acids. Trimming took off 4 bases at V and 1 base at J, with 16 bases between the two ends. Here the CDR3 DNA reads TGTGCCAGTAGTACTCCGGGACGCGGGGGGAACACTGAAGCTTTCTTT. Translated: CASSTPGRGGNTEAFF. Complete variable domain (other parts from reference TRBV19 and TRBJ1-1): DGGITQSPKYLFRKEGQNVTLSCEQNLNHDAMYWYRQDPGQGLRLIYYSQIVNDFQKGDIAEGYSVSREKKESFPLTVTSAQKNPTAFYLCASSTPGRGGNTEAFFGQGTRLTVV.

The V gene is TRBV29-1, the J gene TRBJ1-2; possible D gene TRBD1, 5 bases. The V gene's germline CDR1 is SQVTM and CDR2 ANQGSEA. The CDR3 totals 14 residues. Deletions cut 2 bases from V and 4 bases from J, with 14 bases between. CDR3 region: CSVESSGTVYGYTF. The DNA of the CDR3 is TGCAGCGTTGAATCTTCCGGGACGGTCTATGGCTACACCTTC.

This chain joins TRBV4-3 and TRBJ1-5; 7 nucleotides agree with TRBD1. The V gene's germline CDR1 is LGHNA and CDR2 YSLEER. The trim removed 1 base at V and 3 bases at J, leaving 3 bases unmatched. This CDR3 comprises 15 residues. The CDR3, as DNA: TGCGCCAGCAGCCAAGTGGGACAGAACAATCAGCCCCAGCATTTT. Its translation: CASSQVGQNNQPQHF.

CDR3 nucleotides: TGTGCCAGCAGCCCGGGACTAGGGACCGGGGAGCTGTTTTTT. As protein: CASSPGLGTGELFF. The V call is TRBV5-6, the J call TRBJ2-2; TRBD2 matches at 8 bases. CDR1 and CDR2 from the germline V gene are SGHDT and YYEEEE. Trimming took 4 bases from V and 5 from J; bases not matched to a gene: 4. This CDR3 spans 14 amino acids.

The chain links TRBV27 to TRBJ1-4; a possible D gene is TRBD1 (5 bases). The CDR3 has 15 amino acids. Germline V gene sequence: CDR1 MNHEY, CDR2 SMNVEV (reference sequence). Trimming left V 0 bases short and J 4 bases short, with 9 bases between. CDR3 nucleotide sequence: TGTGCCAGCAGTTTATCGAGGGGAGTTAATGAAAAACTGTTTTTT. It encodes CASSLSRGVNEKLFF.

The chain uses TRBV9 and TRBJ1-2, with TRBD1 identical over 11 bases. CDR1 is SGDLS, CDR2 YYNGEE, per germline. The CDR3 loop spans 15 amino acids. V shed 3 bases, J shed 4 bases, and the junction held 5 bases outside the gene matches. As DNA, the CDR3 is TGTGCCAGCAGCGAATCCGGGACAGGGGGCTATGGCTACACCTTC. It yields the protein CASSESGTGGYGYTF.